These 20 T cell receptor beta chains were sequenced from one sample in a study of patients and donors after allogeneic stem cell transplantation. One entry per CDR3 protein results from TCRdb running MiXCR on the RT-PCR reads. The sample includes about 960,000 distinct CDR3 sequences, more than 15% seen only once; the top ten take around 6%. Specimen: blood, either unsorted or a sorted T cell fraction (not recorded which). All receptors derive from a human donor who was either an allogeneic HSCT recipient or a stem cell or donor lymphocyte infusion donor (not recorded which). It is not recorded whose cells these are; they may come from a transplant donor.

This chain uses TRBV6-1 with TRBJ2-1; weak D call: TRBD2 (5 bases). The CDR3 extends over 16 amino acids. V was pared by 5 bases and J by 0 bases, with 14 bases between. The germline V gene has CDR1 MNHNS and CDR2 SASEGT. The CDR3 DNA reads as TGTGCCAGCAGTATCCGGACTGTAAGCTCCTACAATGAGCAGTTCTTC. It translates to CASSIRTVSSYNEQFF.

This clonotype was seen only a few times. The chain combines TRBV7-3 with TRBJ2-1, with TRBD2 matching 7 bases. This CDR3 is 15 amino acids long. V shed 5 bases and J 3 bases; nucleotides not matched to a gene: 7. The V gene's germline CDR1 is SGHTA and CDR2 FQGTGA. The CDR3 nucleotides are TGTGCCAGCAGCCAGATCCCGGGGGGCTACAATGAGCAGTTCTTC. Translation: CASSQIPGGYNEQFF.

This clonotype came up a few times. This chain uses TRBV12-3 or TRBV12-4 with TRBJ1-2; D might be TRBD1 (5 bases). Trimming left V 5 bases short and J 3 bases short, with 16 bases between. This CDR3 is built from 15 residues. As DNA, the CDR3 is TGTGCCAGCAGTCCCACCGGCAGGGAGTACTATGGCTACACCTTC. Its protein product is CASSPTGREYYGYTF.

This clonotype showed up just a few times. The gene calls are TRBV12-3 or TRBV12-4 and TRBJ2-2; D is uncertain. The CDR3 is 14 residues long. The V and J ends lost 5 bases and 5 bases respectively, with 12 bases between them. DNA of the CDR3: TGTGCCAGCAGTCGGACGGCTGTGACCGGGGAGCTGTTTTTT. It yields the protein CASSRTAVTGELFF.

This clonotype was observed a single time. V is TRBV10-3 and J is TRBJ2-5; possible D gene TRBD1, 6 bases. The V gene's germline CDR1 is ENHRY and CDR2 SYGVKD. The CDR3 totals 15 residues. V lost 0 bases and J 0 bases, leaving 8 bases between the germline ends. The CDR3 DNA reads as TGTGCCATCAGTGAGTCGGGGACAAACCAAGAGACCCAGTACTTC. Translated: CAISESGTNQETQYF.

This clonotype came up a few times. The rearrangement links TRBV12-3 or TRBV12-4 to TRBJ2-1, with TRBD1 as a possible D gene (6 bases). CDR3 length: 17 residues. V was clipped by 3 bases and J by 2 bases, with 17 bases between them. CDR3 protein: CASSFGQGTKAYNEQFF. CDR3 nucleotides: TGTGCCAGCAGTTTCGGCCAGGGGACAAAGGCCTACAATGAGCAGTTCTTC.

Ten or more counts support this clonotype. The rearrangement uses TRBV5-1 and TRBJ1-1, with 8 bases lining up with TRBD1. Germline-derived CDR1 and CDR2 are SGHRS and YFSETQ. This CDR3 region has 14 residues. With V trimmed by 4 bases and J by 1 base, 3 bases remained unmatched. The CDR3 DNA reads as TGCGCCAGCAGCCGGACAGGGCAGAACACTGAAGCTTTCTTT. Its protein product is CASSRTGQNTEAFF.

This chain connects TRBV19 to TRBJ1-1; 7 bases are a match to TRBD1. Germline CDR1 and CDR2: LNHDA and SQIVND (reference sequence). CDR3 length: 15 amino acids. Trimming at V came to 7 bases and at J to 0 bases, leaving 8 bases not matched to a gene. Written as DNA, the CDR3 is TGTGCCAGTAATGGAGTGGGGACAGTGAACACTGAAGCTTTCTTT. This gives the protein CASNGVGTVNTEAFF.

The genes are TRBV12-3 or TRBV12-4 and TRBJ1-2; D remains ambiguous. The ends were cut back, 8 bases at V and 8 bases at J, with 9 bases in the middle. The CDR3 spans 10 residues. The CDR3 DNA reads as TGTGCCAGCGGTAGAATGGGCTACACCTTC. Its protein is CASGRMGYTF.

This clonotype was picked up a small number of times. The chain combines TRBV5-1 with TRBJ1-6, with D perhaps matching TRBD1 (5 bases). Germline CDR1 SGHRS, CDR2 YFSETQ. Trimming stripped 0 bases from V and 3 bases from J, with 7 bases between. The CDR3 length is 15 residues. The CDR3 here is CASSLERGYNSPLHF. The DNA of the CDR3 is TGCGCCAGCAGCTTGGAAAGGGGCTATAATTCACCCCTCCACTTT.

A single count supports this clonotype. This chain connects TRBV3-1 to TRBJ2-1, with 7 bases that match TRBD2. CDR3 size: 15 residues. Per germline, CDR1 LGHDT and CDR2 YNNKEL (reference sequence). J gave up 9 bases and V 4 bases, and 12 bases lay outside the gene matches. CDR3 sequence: CASSLGGGPWREQFF. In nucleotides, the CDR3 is TGTGCCAGCAGCCTTGGGGGAGGGCCATGGCGTGAGCAGTTCTTC.

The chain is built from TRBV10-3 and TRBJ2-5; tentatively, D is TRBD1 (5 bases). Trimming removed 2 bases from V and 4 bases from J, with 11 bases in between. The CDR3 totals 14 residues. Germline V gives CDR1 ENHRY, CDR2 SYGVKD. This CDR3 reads CAISERQGRETQYF. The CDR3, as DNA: TGTGCCATCAGTGAGCGGCAGGGCCGAGAGACCCAGTACTTC.

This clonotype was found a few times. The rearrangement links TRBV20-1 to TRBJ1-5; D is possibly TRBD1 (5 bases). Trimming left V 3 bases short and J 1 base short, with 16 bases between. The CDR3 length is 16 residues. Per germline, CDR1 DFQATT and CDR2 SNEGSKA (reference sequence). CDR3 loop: CSASVEGVRSNQPQHF. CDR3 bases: TGCAGTGCTAGTGTTGAAGGGGTTCGAAGCAATCAGCCCCAGCATTTT.

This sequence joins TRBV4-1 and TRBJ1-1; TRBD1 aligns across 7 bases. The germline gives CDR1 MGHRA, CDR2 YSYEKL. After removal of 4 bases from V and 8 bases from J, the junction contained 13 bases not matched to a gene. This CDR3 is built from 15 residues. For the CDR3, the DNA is TGCGCCAGCAGCCCCAGACAGGGCGGGGTGAAAGAAGCTTTCTTT. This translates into CASSPRQGGVKEAFF.

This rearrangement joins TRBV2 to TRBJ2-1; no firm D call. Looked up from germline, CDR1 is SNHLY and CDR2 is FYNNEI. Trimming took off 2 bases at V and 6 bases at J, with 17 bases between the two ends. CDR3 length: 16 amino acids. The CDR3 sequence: CASSETGTRNGNEQFF. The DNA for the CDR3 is TGTGCCAGCAGTGAAACGGGTACCCGGAACGGCAATGAGCAGTTCTTC.

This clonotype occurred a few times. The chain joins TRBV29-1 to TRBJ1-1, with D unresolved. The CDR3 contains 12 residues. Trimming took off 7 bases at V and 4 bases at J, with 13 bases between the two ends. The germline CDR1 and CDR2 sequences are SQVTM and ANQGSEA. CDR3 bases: TGCAGCGCAGCTGTAAGAGGCACTGAAGCTTTCTTT. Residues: CSAAVRGTEAFF.

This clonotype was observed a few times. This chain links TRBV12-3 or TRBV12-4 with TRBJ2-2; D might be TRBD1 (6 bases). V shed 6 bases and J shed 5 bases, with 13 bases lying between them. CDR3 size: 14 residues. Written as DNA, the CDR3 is TGTGCCAGCAGCGCAGGGGTTGTAACCGGGGAGCTGTTTTTT. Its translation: CASSAGVVTGELFF.

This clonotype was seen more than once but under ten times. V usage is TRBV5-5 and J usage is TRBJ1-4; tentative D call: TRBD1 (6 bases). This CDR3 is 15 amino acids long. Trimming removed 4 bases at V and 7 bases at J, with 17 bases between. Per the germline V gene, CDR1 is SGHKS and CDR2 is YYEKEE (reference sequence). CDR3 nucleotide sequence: TGTGCCAGCAGCCATAACACAGGGAGTGGTGAAAAACTGTTTTTT. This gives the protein CASSHNTGSGEKLFF.

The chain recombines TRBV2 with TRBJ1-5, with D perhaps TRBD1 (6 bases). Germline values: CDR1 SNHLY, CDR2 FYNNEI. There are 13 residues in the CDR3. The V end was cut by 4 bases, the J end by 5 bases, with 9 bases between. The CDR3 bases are TGTGCCAGCAGTGGTGAGGGGGATCAGCCCCAGCATTTT. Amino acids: CASSGEGDQPQHF.

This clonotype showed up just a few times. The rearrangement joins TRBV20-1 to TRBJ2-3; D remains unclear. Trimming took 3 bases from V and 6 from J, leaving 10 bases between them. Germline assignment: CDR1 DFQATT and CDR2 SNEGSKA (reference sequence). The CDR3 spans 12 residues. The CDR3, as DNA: TGCAGTGCTAGTGGACCGTCGGATACGCAGTATTTT. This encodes CSASGPSDTQYF.